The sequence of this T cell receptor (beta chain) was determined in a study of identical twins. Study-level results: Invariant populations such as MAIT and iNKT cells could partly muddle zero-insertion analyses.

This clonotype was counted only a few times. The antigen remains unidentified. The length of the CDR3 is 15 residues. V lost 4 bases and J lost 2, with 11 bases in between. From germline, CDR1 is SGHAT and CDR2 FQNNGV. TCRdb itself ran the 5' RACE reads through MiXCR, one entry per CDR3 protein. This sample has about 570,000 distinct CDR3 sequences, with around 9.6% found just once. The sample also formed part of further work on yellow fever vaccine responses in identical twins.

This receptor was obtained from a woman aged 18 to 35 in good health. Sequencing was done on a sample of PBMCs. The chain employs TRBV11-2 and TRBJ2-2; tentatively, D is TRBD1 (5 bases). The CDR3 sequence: CASSSWTHNTGELFF. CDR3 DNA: TGTGCCAGCAGCTCCTGGACACATAACACCGGGGAGCTGTTTTTT.